This TCR beta chain originates from a study of blood T cells in healthy people across ages. Study conclusions and caveats: Per million T cells, TCR beta diversity dropped about linearly as age rose.

Trimming stripped 2 bases from V and 0 bases from J, with 12 bases between. The CDR3 is 16 amino acids. Germline V gene lookup returns CDR1 SGHRS and CDR2 YFSETQ. This clonotype was picked up a small number of times. Its matching antigen is unknown. The use of a sample-barcoded 5' primer and a J-beta primer mix characterized a second PCR of about 6 to 11 cycles. Tags on each cDNA molecule came from a template-switch adaptor with 12 random nucleotides. TCRdb fed the 5' RACE reads into MiXCR, producing one record per CDR3 protein. This sample has over a million distinct CDR3 sequences; 35% to 45% occur once, and the top ten carry under 5%. The study recruited healthy Caucasian donors from Russia who were aged roughly 6 to 95.

The chain employs TRBV5-1 and TRBJ2-1; weak D call: TRBD1 (6 bases). This clonotype was sampled from a woman aged 18-35 years in good health. Sequences were obtained from blood. The CDR3 nucleotides are TGCGCCAGCAGCTTCAACACAGGGAGCTCCTACAATGAGCAGTTCTTC. Translated, it gives CASSFNTGSSYNEQFF.